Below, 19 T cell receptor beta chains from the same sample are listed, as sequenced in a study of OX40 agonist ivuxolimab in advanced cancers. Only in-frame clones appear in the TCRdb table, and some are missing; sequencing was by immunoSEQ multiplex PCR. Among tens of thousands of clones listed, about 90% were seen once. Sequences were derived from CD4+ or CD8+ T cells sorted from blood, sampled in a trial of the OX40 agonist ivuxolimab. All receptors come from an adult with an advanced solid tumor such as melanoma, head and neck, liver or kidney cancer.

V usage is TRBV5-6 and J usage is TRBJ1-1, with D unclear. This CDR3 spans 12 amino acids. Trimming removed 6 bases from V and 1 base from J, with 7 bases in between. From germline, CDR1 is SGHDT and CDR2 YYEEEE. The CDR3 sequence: CASTNPNTEAFF. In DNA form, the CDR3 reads TGTGCCAGCACCAACCCGAACACTGAAGCTTTCTTT.

The CDR3 DNA reads TGTGCCAGCAGCCAAGGGGGGGGCCCCGGAGCTTTCTTT. As protein: CASSQGGGPGAFF. This rearrangement joins TRBV14 to TRBJ1-1; perhaps TRBD1 as D (6 bases). Germline assignment: CDR1 SGHDN and CDR2 FVKESK. CDR3 length: 13 residues. The ends were cut back, 1 base at V and 10 bases at J, with 13 bases in the middle.

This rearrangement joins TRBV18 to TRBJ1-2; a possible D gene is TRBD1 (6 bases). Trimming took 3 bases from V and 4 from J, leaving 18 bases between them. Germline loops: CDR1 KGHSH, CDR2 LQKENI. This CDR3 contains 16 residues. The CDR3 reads CASSPGQGPTVYGYTF. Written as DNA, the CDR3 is TGTGCCAGCTCACCGGGCCAGGGGCCCACCGTCTATGGCTACACCTTC.

The DNA of the CDR3 is TGTGCCAGCAGTTACCGGCGGGAGGGCCAGGGGACGCAGTATTTT. Its protein is CASSYRREGQGTQYF. The J gene is TRBJ2-3, the V gene TRBV6-6; 9 bases match TRBD2. From germline, CDR1 is MNHNY and CDR2 SVGAGI (reference sequence). This CDR3 contains 15 residues. V lost 2 bases, J lost 9 bases, and 9 bases stayed unmatched.

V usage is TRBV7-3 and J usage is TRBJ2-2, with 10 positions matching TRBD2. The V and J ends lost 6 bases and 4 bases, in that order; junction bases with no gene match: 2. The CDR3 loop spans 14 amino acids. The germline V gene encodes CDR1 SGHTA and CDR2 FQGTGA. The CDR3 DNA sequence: TGTGCCAGCAGGGTAGCGGGGGGCACCGGGGAGCTGTTTTTT. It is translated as CASRVAGGTGELFF.

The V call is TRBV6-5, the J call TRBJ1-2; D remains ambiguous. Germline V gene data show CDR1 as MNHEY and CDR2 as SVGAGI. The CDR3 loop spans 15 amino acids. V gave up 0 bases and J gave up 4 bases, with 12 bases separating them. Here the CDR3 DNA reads TGTGCCAGCAGTTACTCGGTCGGACGGACCTATGGCTACACCTTC. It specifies CASSYSVGRTYGYTF.

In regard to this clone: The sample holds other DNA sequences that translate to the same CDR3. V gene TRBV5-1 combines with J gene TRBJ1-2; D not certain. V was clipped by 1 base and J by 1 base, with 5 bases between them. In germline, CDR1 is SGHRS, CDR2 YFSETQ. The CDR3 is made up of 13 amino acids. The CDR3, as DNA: TGCGCCAGCAGCTTGTCAATTAACTATGGCTACACCTTC. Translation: CASSLSINYGYTF.

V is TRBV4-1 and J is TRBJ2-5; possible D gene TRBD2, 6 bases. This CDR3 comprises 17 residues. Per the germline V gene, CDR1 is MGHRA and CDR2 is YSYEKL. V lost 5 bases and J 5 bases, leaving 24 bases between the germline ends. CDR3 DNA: TGCGCCAGCAGCTCCGGAGGGATGAACGGGGCTTGGGAGACCCAGTACTTC. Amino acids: CASSSGGMNGAWETQYF.

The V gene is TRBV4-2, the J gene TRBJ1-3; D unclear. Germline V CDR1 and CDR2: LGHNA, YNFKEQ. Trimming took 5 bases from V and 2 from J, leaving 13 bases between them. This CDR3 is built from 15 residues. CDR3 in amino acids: CASSLVEGTGNTIYF. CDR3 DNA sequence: TGTGCCAGCAGCTTGGTGGAGGGAACTGGAAACACCATATATTTT.

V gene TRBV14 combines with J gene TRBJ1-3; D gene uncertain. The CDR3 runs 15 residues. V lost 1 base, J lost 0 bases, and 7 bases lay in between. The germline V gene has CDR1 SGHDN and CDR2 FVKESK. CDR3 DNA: TGTGCCAGCAGCCAAGTTAGATCCTCTGGAAACACCATATATTTT. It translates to CASSQVRSSGNTIYF.

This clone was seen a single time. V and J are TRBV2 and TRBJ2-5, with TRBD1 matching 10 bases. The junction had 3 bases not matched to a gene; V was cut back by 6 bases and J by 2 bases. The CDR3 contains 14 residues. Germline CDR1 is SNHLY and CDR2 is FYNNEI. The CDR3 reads CASSRDRGQETQYF. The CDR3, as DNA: TGTGCCAGCAGCCGGGACAGGGGTCAAGAGACCCAGTACTTC.

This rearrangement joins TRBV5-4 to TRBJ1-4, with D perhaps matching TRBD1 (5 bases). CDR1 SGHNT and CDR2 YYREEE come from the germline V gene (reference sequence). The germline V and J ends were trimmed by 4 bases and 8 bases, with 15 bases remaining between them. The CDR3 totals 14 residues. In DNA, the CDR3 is TGTGCCAGCAGCCCCCCGGGCAGGGAGGAAAAACTGTTTTTT. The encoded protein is CASSPPGREEKLFF.

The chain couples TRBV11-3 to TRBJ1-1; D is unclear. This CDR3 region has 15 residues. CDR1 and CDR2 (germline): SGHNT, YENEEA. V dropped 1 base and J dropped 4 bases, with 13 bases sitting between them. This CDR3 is CASSLGLGWRTEAFF. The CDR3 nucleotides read TGTGCCAGCAGCTTAGGTTTGGGGTGGCGCACTGAAGCTTTCTTT.

The CDR3 region is CASSLVSAGEQYF. In nucleotides, the CDR3 is TGTGCCAGCAGCTTAGTATCCGCCGGCGAGCAGTACTTC. The chain has TRBV11-3 and TRBJ2-5; no clear D gene. The last part of the DNA fits TRBJ2-7 better; the J call may be wrong. In germline, CDR1 is SGHNT, CDR2 YENEEA. This CDR3 is 13 amino acids long.

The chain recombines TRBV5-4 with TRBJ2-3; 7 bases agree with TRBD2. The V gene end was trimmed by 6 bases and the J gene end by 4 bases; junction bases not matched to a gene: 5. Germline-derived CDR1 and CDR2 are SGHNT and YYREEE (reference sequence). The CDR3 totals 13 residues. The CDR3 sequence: CASNRGEADTQYF. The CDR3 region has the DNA TGTGCCAGCAATCGGGGGGAGGCAGATACGCAGTATTTT.

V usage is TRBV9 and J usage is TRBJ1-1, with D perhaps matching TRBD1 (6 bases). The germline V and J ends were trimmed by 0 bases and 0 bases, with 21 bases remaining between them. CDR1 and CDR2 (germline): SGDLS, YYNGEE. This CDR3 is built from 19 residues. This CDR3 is CASSVGDGGRRLLNTEAFF. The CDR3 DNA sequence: TGTGCCAGCAGCGTAGGGGACGGGGGGCGTCGTCTTTTGAACACTGAAGCTTTCTTT.

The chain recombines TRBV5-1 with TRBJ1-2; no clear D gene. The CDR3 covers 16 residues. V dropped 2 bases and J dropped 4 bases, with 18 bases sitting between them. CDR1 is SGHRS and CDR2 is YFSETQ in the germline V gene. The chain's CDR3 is CASSLLTVTSIYGYTF. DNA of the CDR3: TGCGCCAGCAGCTTATTGACGGTAACTAGTATCTATGGCTACACCTTC.

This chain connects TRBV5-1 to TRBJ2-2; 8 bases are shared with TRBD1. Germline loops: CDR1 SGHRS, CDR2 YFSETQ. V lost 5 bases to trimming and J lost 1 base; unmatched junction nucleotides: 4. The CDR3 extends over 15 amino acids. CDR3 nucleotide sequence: TGCGCCAGCAGTCCCGGGACAGGGAACACCGGGGAGCTGTTTTTT. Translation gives CASSPGTGNTGELFF. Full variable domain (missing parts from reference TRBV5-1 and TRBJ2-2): KAGVTQTPRYLIKTRGQQVTLSCSPISGHRSVSWYQQTPGQGLQFLFEYFSETQRNKGNFPGRFSGRQFSNSRSEMNVSTLELGDSALYLCASSPGTGNTGELFFGEGSRLTVL.

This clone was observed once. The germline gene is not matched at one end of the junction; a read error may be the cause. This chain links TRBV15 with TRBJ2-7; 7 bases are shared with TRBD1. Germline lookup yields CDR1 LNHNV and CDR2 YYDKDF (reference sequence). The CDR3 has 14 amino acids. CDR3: CATSRPGGSSEQYF. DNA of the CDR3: TGTGCCACCAGCAGGCCAGGGGGATCCTCCGAGCAGTACTTC.